This T cell receptor (beta chain) emerged from a study of T cell clusters in autoimmune cytopenias. TRB was amplified by touch-down multiplex PCR, primer pools A and B combined. TCRdb re-called the multiplex PCR reads; every CDR3 protein appears as one record, without DNA. The table gives 7,500 to 8,000 distinct CDR3 sequences; the top ten clones make up approximately 31% of it. As concerns this clonotype: No antigen is known for it.

TRB was amplified from roughly 0.25 ug of peripheral blood genomic DNA per sample. Findings and limits, study-wide: Functional roles of the in silico T cell clusters still await experimental validation. TRB repertoire shifts in secondary cytopenia and chronic lymphocytic leukemia mostly reflected lymphoma, not autoimmunity.

The CDR3 is 17 amino acids. From germline, CDR1 is SEHNR and CDR2 FQNEAQ (reference sequence). The same specimen was also included in a second study, on T cell repertoires in aging, cancer and after chemotherapy. That publication notes: Rebound thymic output was suggested by rising median generation probability during chemotherapy in each cancer cohort.

This receptor was obtained from a human donor with an autoimmune cytopenia or autoimmune hepatitis (not recorded which). The sample was peripheral blood. The chain uses TRBV7-9 and TRBJ1-2; TCRdb reports TRBD1, a call that lacks DNA to check it against. The CDR3 reads CASSLAPLDIPPYGYTF. Full variable domain (missing parts from reference TRBV7-9 and TRBJ1-2): DTGVSQNPRHKITKRGQNVTFRCDPISEHNRLYWYRQTLGQGPEFLTYFQNEAQLEKSRLLSDRFSAERPKGSFSTLEIQRTEQGDSAMYLCASSLAPLDIPPYGYTFGSGTRLTVV.